A selection of T cell receptor beta chains follows, all from one sample in a study of T cells in tumors after PD-1 blockade. Clones were read by immunoSEQ multiplex PCR, and TCRdb kept only the in-frame ones, dropping some. The repertoire includes more than 50,000 clones, approximately 79% of them detected once, and about 4.8% sits in the top ten. The material was PBMCs, obtained after anti-PD-1 treatment. These TCRs come from a human donor with basal cell carcinoma. Both conserved end residues are part of each CDR3. A D gene is named only where the DNA matches it firmly. For some rows the clone size is stated as once, few or many, or as a class when expanded; others skip it.

clone_size j_call v_call d_call cdr3_nt cdr3_aa
NA TRBJ1-2 TRBV6-5 NA TGTGCCAGCAGTTACGAGGGGGATGGCTACACCTTC CASSYEGDGYTF
NA TRBJ1-4 TRBV6-6 NA TGTGCCAGCAGGCCGGGGGAGTCAACTAATGAAAAACTGTTTTTT CASRPGESTNEKLFF
NA TRBJ1-5 TRBV28 NA TGTGCCACCCAGAGCATCTTGACAGAAAATAGCAATCAGCCCCAGCATTTT CATQSILTENSNQPQHF
NA TRBJ1-1 TRBV7-9 NA TGTGCCAGCAGCTTAGCGACCCTTAAGAACACTGAAGCTTTCTTT CASSLATLKNTEAFF
NA TRBJ2-7 TRBV30 TRBD1 TGTGCCTGGAGTGTGGCCGGGACAGTCTACGAGCAGTACTTC CAWSVAGTVYEQYF
NA TRBJ1-1 TRBV30 NA TGTGCCCTAAAGGGGGGCGCAGCCACTGAAGCTTTCTTT CALKGGAATEAFF
NA TRBJ2-1 TRBV5-6 TRBD2 TGTGCCAGCAGCCGGACTAGCGGGGGGGAGCAGTTCTTC CASSRTSGGEQFF
NA TRBJ2-5 TRBV19 TRBD1 TGTGCCAGGAGGGCGACAGGGGGCGAGACCCAGTACTTC CARRATGGETQYF
few TRBJ1-2 TRBV25-1 NA TGTGCCAGCAGTGAAAGGTCAGCTCGCGGCTACACCTTC CASSERSARGYTF
few TRBJ1-3 TRBV7-9 NA TGTGCCAGCAGCCGGCTCTACGGGAGTCCTGGAAACACCATATATTTT CASSRLYGSPGNTIYF
NA TRBJ1-2 TRBV5-1 TRBD1 TGCGCCAGCAGCTTGGGACTCGGGGACAGGGGCCAAAACTATGGCTACACCTTC CASSLGLGDRGQNYGYTF
NA TRBJ1-2 TRBV5-4 NA TGTGCCAGCAGCTATGATCAGGGTAACTATGGCTACACCTTC CASSYDQGNYGYTF
NA TRBJ1-3 TRBV18 NA TGTGCCAGCTCCCGGGATCTCTCTGTTGGAAACACCATATATTTT CASSRDLSVGNTIYF
NA TRBJ1-1 TRBV18 TRBD1 TGTGCCAGCTCACCTGACAGGGGGCAGAACACTGAAGCTTTCTTT CASSPDRGQNTEAFF
NA TRBJ1-2 TRBV29-1 NA TGCAGCGTTGTAAGGGGCTATGGCTACACCTTC CSVVRGYGYTF
NA TRBJ2-7 TRBV6-6 NA TGTGCCAGCAGTTACTGGGACAAGACCTACGAGCAGTACTTC CASSYWDKTYEQYF
NA TRBJ2-5 TRBV15 NA TGTGCCACCAGCAGGGACATCCAAGAGACCCAGTACTTC CATSRDIQETQYF
NA TRBJ2-5 TRBV7-8 NA TGTGCCAGCAGCAAAGGGCAGAAAGAAGAGACCCAGTACTTC CASSKGQKEETQYF
NA TRBJ1-2 TRBV14 NA TGTGCCAGCAGCCAAGCCTTTCAGTATGGCTACACCTTC CASSQAFQYGYTF